Below, 19 T cell receptor beta chains from the same sample are listed, as sequenced in a study of naive and memory T cell subsets (TCRdb year 2017). These receptors lack a known antigen. What the authors observed across the whole study: Naive repertoires, especially CD8, contained a few larger clonotypes, possibly memory cells re-expressing CD45RA.

The receptor library was made with UMI-ligation and nested PCR. Instrument used: Illumina MiSeq. The beta constant-region primer consisted of an equimolar mixture of two oligonucleotides that together covered TRBC1 and TRBC2. The ligated cDNA went through four rounds of PCR with nested alpha and beta constant-region primers together with the SP2 primer. The raw public reads went through TCRdb reprocessing: fastp at Q25, MiXCR clone calling, in-frame beta chains kept. All rows with the same CDR3 protein become a single entry with the most common DNA and genes. The sample yields around 140,000 distinct CDR3 sequences; approximately 22% were counted once. The top ten constitute 0.11% of the sample. Input material: naive CD4+ T cells from blood. The cell subset or site tag for this specimen amounts to: naive T cells, CD45RA high CD27+. These receptors came from a human donor in good health.

Concerning this clonotype: A single base separates this from a much larger clone, so it may be a read error. V gene TRBV15 combines with J gene TRBJ1-3; D is perhaps TRBD1 (5 bases). Germline V gene sequence: CDR1 LNHNV, CDR2 YYDKDF (reference sequence). Trimming pared 4 bases from V and 8 bases from J, leaving 18 bases between. The length of the CDR3 is 15 residues. The CDR3 DNA is TGTGCCACCAGCAAAGATTTTTCAGGGTTGTACACCATATATTTT. It specifies CATSKDFSGLYTIYF.

The chain is built from TRBV11-1 and TRBJ2-4; no firm D call. This CDR3 comprises 15 residues. Germline lookup yields CDR1 SGHAT and CDR2 FQDESV (reference sequence). Trimming stripped 0 bases from V and 1 base from J, with 7 bases between. CDR3: CASSLATHAKNIQYF. For the CDR3, the DNA is TGTGCCAGCAGCTTAGCGACCCACGCCAAAAACATTCAGTACTTC. Looking up the rest from reference TRBV11-1 and TRBJ2-4 gives the full variable domain: EAEVAQSPRYKITEKSQAVAFWCDPISGHATLYWYRQILGQGPELLVQFQDESVVDDSQLPKDRFSAERLKGVDSTLKIQPAELGDSAMYLCASSLATHAKNIQYFGAGTRLSVL.

This sequence joins TRBV19 and TRBJ2-5, with a possible D match to TRBD2 (5 bases). With 4 bases removed from V and 4 bases from J, the gap between germline ends came to 22 bases. Germline-derived CDR1 and CDR2 are LNHDA and SQIVND (reference sequence). CDR3 size: 17 residues. The CDR3: CASSKRTSVAMGETQYF. CDR3 bases: TGTGCCAGTAGTAAGAGGACTTCGGTGGCCATGGGAGAGACCCAGTACTTC.

This clonotype was recorded a few times. The chain combines TRBV29-1 with TRBJ1-5; D not certain. The germline V gene has CDR1 SQVTM and CDR2 ANQGSEA. Trimming left V 6 bases short and J 6 bases short, with 15 bases between. The CDR3 sequence is 13 residues long. CDR3 sequence reads: CSVRMQTGQPQHF. The DNA for the CDR3 is TGCAGCGTCCGGATGCAGACTGGTCAGCCCCAGCATTTT.

The table lists this clonotype with a few counts. This chain joins TRBV12-3 or TRBV12-4 and TRBJ2-1, with a weak D call TRBD1 (6 bases). Between the trimmed V and J ends, which lost 2 bases and 5 bases, there was a span of 19 bases. The CDR3 has 17 amino acids. The CDR3 DNA is TGTGCCAGCAGTTTATATCTTTTCGGTGGACAGCACAATGAGCAGTTCTTC. It codes for CASSLYLFGGQHNEQFF.

The CDR3 sequence: CASSSTSVSWSEQYF. CDR3 nucleotide sequence: TGTGCCAGCAGTTCAACTAGCGTGAGTTGGAGCGAGCAGTACTTC. The chain joins TRBV12-3 or TRBV12-4 to TRBJ2-7, with TRBD2 identical over 7 bases. The CDR3 length is 15 residues. Trimming cost V 4 bases and J 6 bases; bases outside gene matches: 12.

This clonotype was seen a few times. The rearrangement joins TRBV28 to TRBJ2-1; 15 bases are a match to TRBD2. The germline CDR1 and CDR2 sequences are MDHEN and SYDVKM. J lost 6 bases, V lost 5 bases, and 11 bases had no gene match. This CDR3 spans 18 amino acids. The CDR3 DNA reads as TGTGCCAGCAGTCCACGGACAGGACTAGCGGGAGGGCCCAATGAGCAGTTCTTC. As protein: CASSPRTGLAGGPNEQFF.

This clonotype was detected only a few times. The CDR3 protein is CASSPRQENTEAFF. CDR3 sequence (DNA): TGCGCCAGCAGCCCTCGACAGGAGAACACTGAAGCTTTCTTT. The genes are TRBV5-1 and TRBJ1-1, with TRBD1 as a possible D gene (6 bases). This CDR3 contains 14 residues. Germline V gene sequence: CDR1 SGHRS, CDR2 YFSETQ. V was trimmed by 4 bases and J by 1 base, leaving 11 bases between them.

The chain recombines TRBV5-1 with TRBJ1-5; D possibly corresponds to TRBD1 (6 bases). CDR1 is SGHRS, CDR2 YFSETQ, per germline. The CDR3 contains 20 residues. V was pared by 7 bases and J by 1 base, with 30 bases between. The CDR3 DNA reads TGCGCCAGCCTCCCCTTTGGCCAGGGGCGATCGTATAGGAGCAATCAGCCCCAGCATTTT. Translated: CASLPFGQGRSYRSNQPQHF.

Only a few counts were recorded for this clonotype. The J gene is TRBJ2-7, the V gene TRBV5-6, with a possible D match to TRBD1 (5 bases). Trimming stripped 0 bases from V and 7 bases from J, with 17 bases between. Germline assignment: CDR1 SGHDT and CDR2 YYEEEE. The CDR3 is made up of 15 amino acids. The chain's CDR3 is CASSLGMSSSGEQYF. CDR3 in DNA: TGTGCCAGCAGCTTGGGTATGAGTTCTTCAGGGGAGCAGTACTTC.

This clonotype was detected only a few times. The chain employs TRBV7-2 and TRBJ2-4; D is uncertain. The CDR3 contains 11 residues. Germline V lookup: CDR1 SGHTA, CDR2 FQGNSA. V was trimmed by 5 bases and J by 8 bases, leaving 7 bases between them. The CDR3 nucleotides read TGTGCCAGCAGCCGCCGGGACATTCAGTACTTC. This sequence encodes CASSRRDIQYF.

Details on this clonotype: The CDR3 end shows no conserved phenylalanine or tryptophan, and so a read error is likely. This chain uses TRBV2 with TRBJ2-5; D uncertain. Trimming stripped 6 bases from V and 4 bases from J, with 6 bases between. The CDR3 is 11 residues long. The V gene's germline CDR1 is SNHLY and CDR2 FYNNEI. CDR3 sequence: CASRERETQYS. CDR3 sequence (DNA): TGTGCCAGCAGGGAGCGAGAGACCCAGTACTCC.

The chain combines TRBV29-1 with TRBJ2-3, with D uncertain. This CDR3 contains 12 residues. V was pared by 5 bases and J by 6 bases, with 12 bases between. Germline V gives CDR1 SQVTM, CDR2 ANQGSEA. CDR3 sequence reads: CSVRLFGDTQYF. DNA for the CDR3: TGCAGCGTTAGGCTATTCGGGGATACGCAGTATTTT.

The chain uses TRBV4-1 and TRBJ1-1; D is ambiguous. The CDR3 sequence is 14 residues long. Germline V gene lookup returns CDR1 MGHRA and CDR2 YSYEKL. V lost 4 bases, J lost 0 bases, and 9 bases lay in between. CDR3 DNA sequence: TGCGCCAGCAGCCGAGACCCGGTGAACACTGAAGCTTTCTTT. It translates to CASSRDPVNTEAFF.

This sequence joins TRBV20-1 and TRBJ1-2; 7 bases are shared with TRBD1. V lost 6 bases to trimming and J lost 5 bases; unmatched junction nucleotides: 9. Germline V gene lookup returns CDR1 DFQATT and CDR2 SNEGSKA (reference sequence). There are 13 residues in the CDR3. The CDR3 DNA follows: TGCAGTGCCCTGGGGCAGGGGGAGTATGGCTACACCTTC. Translation: CSALGQGEYGYTF.

The chain is built from TRBV29-1 and TRBJ2-3; D gene unclear. V dropped 7 bases and J dropped 7 bases, with 9 bases sitting between them. This CDR3 is 10 amino acids long. Germline V gene sequence: CDR1 SQVTM, CDR2 ANQGSEA. In DNA form, the CDR3 reads TGCAGCGGGTACACGCATACGCAGTATTTT. Amino acids: CSGYTHTQYF.

This clonotype came up a few times. The V call is TRBV30, the J call TRBJ2-1; D is uncertain. Trimming took off 6 bases at V and 7 bases at J, with 19 bases between the two ends. The CDR3 sequence is 14 residues long. CDR1 is GTSNPN and CDR2 is SVGIG in the germline V gene (reference sequence). CDR3 sequence: CACPKGYLGNEQFF. The CDR3 region has the DNA TGTGCCTGCCCGAAGGGTTACCTGGGGAATGAGCAGTTCTTC.

V gene TRBV6-5 combines with J gene TRBJ1-1, with D tentatively TRBD1 (6 bases). CDR1 and CDR2 (germline): MNHEY, SVGAGI. This CDR3 has 17 residues. V dropped 2 bases and J dropped 3 bases, with 19 bases sitting between them. CDR3 in DNA: TGTGCCAGCAGTTACGGGGGCGTTACACACGGGGACACTGAAGCTTTCTTT. As protein: CASSYGGVTHGDTEAFF.

This clonotype appeared many times. The J gene is TRBJ1-1, the V gene TRBV5-1; D is unclear. The CDR3 extends over 15 amino acids. V lost 0 bases and J 6 bases, leaving 15 bases between the germline ends. Looked up from germline, CDR1 is SGHRS and CDR2 is YFSETQ. The CDR3 region has the DNA TGCGCCAGCAGCTTGGCCAAAGGTGCATGGGCTGAAGCTTTCTTT. Translating it yields CASSLAKGAWAEAFF.